Below are 32 T cell receptor beta chains sequenced from a single sample in a study of shared clonotypes between healthy human individuals. Assay used: immunoSEQ multiplex PCR; TCRdb lists only in-frame clones, some missing. The data show some 1 million clones, with 65% to 75% seen just once and nearly 1.5% held by the top ten. Sequencing was performed on memory CD4+ T cells sorted from blood. Subset indicated: CD45RA-negative fraction. The source of these receptors is a man aged 18 to 29 in good health.

The V and J genes are TRBV4-3 and TRBJ1-5; D is possibly TRBD1 (6 bases). Per germline, CDR1 LGHNA and CDR2 YSLEER. The CDR3 extends over 14 amino acids. V lost 0 bases, J lost 5 bases, and 8 bases lay in between. CDR3 amino acids: CASSQESGDQPQHF. The DNA for the CDR3 is TGCGCCAGCAGCCAAGAGTCAGGGGATCAGCCCCAGCATTTT.

This chain uses TRBV9 with TRBJ1-6, with a possible D match to TRBD1 (6 bases). V was cut by 3 bases and J by 6 bases, with 13 bases left in between. This CDR3 has 15 amino acids. CDR1 is SGDLS, CDR2 YYNGEE, per germline. In nucleotides, the CDR3 is TGTGCCAGCAGCGGTGGGGGCTTCCCTAATTCACCCCTCCACTTT. Translation: CASSGGGFPNSPLHF.

Worth noting for this clone: Other DNA sequences in this sample translate to the same CDR3. J is TRBJ1-5 and V is TRBV5-1, with D maybe TRBD1 (5 bases). The CDR3 is 13 amino acids. V was clipped by 1 base and J by 5 bases, with 7 bases between them. CDR1 is SGHRS and CDR2 is YFSETQ in the germline V gene. The DNA for the CDR3 is TGCGCCAGCAGCTTGAGGGGTGATCAGCCCCAGCATTTT. Its protein product is CASSLRGDQPQHF.

About this clone itself: Other DNA sequences in this specimen translate into the identical CDR3. The rearrangement links TRBV7-9 to TRBJ2-2; 10 nucleotides match TRBD2. This CDR3 region has 16 residues. Germline V gene data show CDR1 as SEHNR and CDR2 as FQNEAQ (reference sequence). Unmatched junction bases numbered 4, after V lost 1 base and J lost 5 bases. This chain's CDR3 is CASSLVWTSGTGELFF. DNA of the CDR3: TGTGCCAGCAGCTTAGTGTGGACTAGCGGTACCGGGGAGCTGTTTTTT.

A remark on this clone: Other nucleotide sequences from this sample produce the same CDR3. J is TRBJ2-5 and V is TRBV10-1; D uncertain. Trimming stripped 0 bases from V and 4 bases from J, with 3 bases between. Germline CDR1 and CDR2: WNHNN and SYGVQD (reference sequence). CDR3 length: 12 amino acids. The CDR3 sequence: CASSESRETQYF. CDR3 nucleotide sequence: TGCGCCAGCAGTGAGTCGCGAGAGACCCAGTACTTC.

The V and J genes are TRBV5-1 and TRBJ2-5; 10 bases match TRBD2. V was clipped by 0 bases and J by 6 bases; unmatched bases: 11. The CDR3 consists of 17 residues. The V gene's germline CDR1 is SGHRS and CDR2 YFSETQ. CDR3 protein: CASSLEPSGGRIQTQYF. Written as DNA, the CDR3 is TGCGCCAGCAGCTTGGAACCTAGCGGGGGCCGAATACAGACCCAGTACTTC.

The chain uses TRBV6-1 and TRBJ2-1, with D uncertain. Germline V CDR1 and CDR2: MNHNS, SASEGT. There are 14 residues in the CDR3. Trimming stripped 1 base from V and 6 bases from J, with 10 bases between. The CDR3 DNA follows: TGTGCCAGCAGTGAAGGACGTTGGATCAATGAGCAGTTCTTC. Translated: CASSEGRWINEQFF.

Concerning this clone itself: Other nucleotide sequences in the sample specify the same CDR3. V and J are TRBV5-1 and TRBJ1-1; D gene ambiguous. V was clipped by 0 bases and J by 1 base, with 7 bases between them. The germline CDR1 and CDR2 sequences are SGHRS and YFSETQ. The CDR3 consists of 14 residues. The chain's CDR3 is CASSLAPANTEAFF. CDR3 sequence (DNA): TGCGCCAGCAGCTTGGCCCCGGCGAACACTGAAGCTTTCTTT.

The chain couples TRBV14 to TRBJ2-5, with 7 nucleotides matching TRBD2. Germline V gene lookup returns CDR1 SGHDN and CDR2 FVKESK. CDR3 size: 16 residues. The V and J ends lost 0 bases and 5 bases, in that order; junction bases with no gene match: 9. The CDR3 sequence: CASSQDPLAEWETQYF. The CDR3 DNA sequence: TGTGCCAGCAGCCAAGATCCCCTAGCGGAGTGGGAGACCCAGTACTTC.

CDR3 nucleotides: TGTGCCAGCAGCTTAAACGGAGGGAATAATTCACCCCTCCACTTT. Its translation is CASSLNGGNNSPLHF. This chain links TRBV7-3 with TRBJ1-6; D gene ambiguous. V was trimmed by 1 base and J by 5 bases, leaving 9 bases between them. CDR3 length equals 15 residues. Germline V gene data show CDR1 as SGHTA and CDR2 as FQGTGA. Looking up the rest from reference TRBV7-3 and TRBJ1-6 gives the full variable domain: GAGVSQTPSNKVTEKGKYVELRCDPISGHTALYWYRQSLGQGPEFLIYFQGTGAADDSGLPNDRFFAVRPEGSVSTLKIQRTERGDSAVYLCASSLNGGNNSPLHFGNGTRLTVT.

Notes on this clone: Other DNA sequences within the sample encode an identical CDR3. The chain uses TRBV7-9 and TRBJ2-3; D unclear. Trimming took 0 bases from V and 6 from J, leaving 7 bases between them. The CDR3 has 13 residues. Germline V gene data show CDR1 as SEHNR and CDR2 as FQNEAQ (reference sequence). This chain's CDR3 is CASSLAGSDTQYF. CDR3 DNA sequence: TGTGCCAGCAGCTTAGCTGGATCTGATACGCAGTATTTT.

This chain uses TRBV7-2 with TRBJ1-1, with D possibly TRBD1 on 6 matching bases. The ends were cut back, 6 bases at V and 6 bases at J, with 17 bases in the middle. The CDR3 spans 14 residues. The germline gives CDR1 SGHTA, CDR2 FQGNSA. CDR3 DNA: TGTGCCAGCAGTGAACAGGGTGTGCGGGCTGAAGCTTTCTTT. It is translated as CASSEQGVRAEAFF.

V is TRBV6-1 and J is TRBJ2-7; 8 bases line up with TRBD1. V lost 4 bases, J lost 7 bases, and 6 bases stayed unmatched. Germline CDR1 reads MNHNS; CDR2 reads SASEGT. The CDR3 loop spans 13 amino acids. The CDR3: CASSARGQGEQYF. CDR3 nucleotides: TGTGCCAGCAGTGCCAGGGGGCAAGGGGAGCAGTACTTC.

The rearrangement joins TRBV6-1 to TRBJ1-4; D gene uncertain. The length of the CDR3 is 15 residues. The V gene's germline CDR1 is MNHNS and CDR2 SASEGT. Trimming took 1 base from V and 6 from J, leaving 12 bases between them. The chain's CDR3 is CASSEVSAQHEKLFF. The CDR3 nucleotides read TGTGCCAGCAGTGAAGTATCAGCGCAACATGAAAAACTGTTTTTT.

This chain links TRBV7-2 with TRBJ2-3; D unclear. The CDR3 covers 15 residues. Trimming took off 4 bases at V and 3 bases at J, with 14 bases between the two ends. CDR1 is SGHTA, CDR2 FQGNSA, per germline. CDR3 amino acids: CASSSASSRTDTQYF. The CDR3 DNA is TGTGCCAGCAGCTCCGCTTCGTCCCGGACAGATACGCAGTATTTT.

The chain employs TRBV14 and TRBJ1-6, with D hard to call. Trimming pared 6 bases from V and 6 bases from J, leaving 12 bases between. This CDR3 contains 14 residues. Germline CDR1 SGHDN, CDR2 FVKESK. The CDR3 reads CASRAGIFNSPLHF. DNA of the CDR3: TGTGCCAGCAGAGCGGGAATTTTTAATTCACCCCTCCACTTT. Complete variable domain (other parts from reference TRBV14 and TRBJ1-6): EAGVTQFPSHSVIEKGQTVTLRCDPISGHDNLYWYRRVMGKEIKFLLHFVKESKQDESGMPNNRFLAERTGGTYSTLKVQPAELEDSGVYFCASRAGIFNSPLHFGNGTRLTVT.

J is TRBJ2-7 and V is TRBV28, with TRBD1 matching 9 bases. The CDR3 consists of 16 residues. CDR1 MDHEN and CDR2 SYDVKM come from the germline V gene. V was clipped by 5 bases and J by 0 bases; unmatched bases: 8. The CDR3 reads CASSGLDRGDSYEQYF. Written as DNA, the CDR3 is TGTGCCAGCAGTGGATTGGACAGGGGCGACTCCTACGAGCAGTACTTC.

V gene TRBV6-1 combines with J gene TRBJ1-1, with D unresolved. V was pared by 2 bases and J by 8 bases, with 12 bases between. Germline V gene lookup returns CDR1 MNHNS and CDR2 SASEGT. There are 13 residues in the CDR3. CDR3 loop: CASSEIRRVEAFF. The CDR3, as DNA: TGTGCCAGCAGTGAAATTAGGAGGGTAGAAGCTTTCTTT.

The chain has TRBV7-3 and TRBJ2-1, with D perhaps being TRBD1 or TRBD2 (5 bases each). The CDR3 consists of 16 residues. V lost 2 bases to trimming and J lost 6 bases, with 17 bases between them. Germline V gene lookup returns CDR1 SGHTA and CDR2 FQGTGA. The DNA of the CDR3 is TGTGCCAGCAGCTTATTGAGTGCCCGGGGCCGCAATGAGCAGTTCTTC. It is translated as CASSLLSARGRNEQFF.

The J gene is TRBJ1-2, the V gene TRBV11-1; TRBD1 agrees at 10 bases. Per germline, CDR1 SGHAT and CDR2 FQDESV (reference sequence). The CDR3 consists of 16 residues. V lost 4 bases and J lost 7; bases outside the gene matches: 12. The CDR3 spells CASSSGTGDKGSGYTF. The CDR3 nucleotides read TGTGCCAGCAGCTCCGGGACAGGGGATAAGGGGAGTGGCTACACCTTC.

The J gene is TRBJ1-6, the V gene TRBV6-5; perhaps TRBD1 as D (5 bases). There are 15 residues in the CDR3. Germline CDR1 and CDR2: MNHEY and SVGAGI. V lost 6 bases, J lost 7 bases, and 16 bases lay in between. CDR3 DNA: TGTGCCAGCAGACCGCAGGAGGGGCGAAATTCACCCCTCCACTTT. This sequence encodes CASRPQEGRNSPLHF.

J is TRBJ2-3 and V is TRBV6-5; D unclear. There are 13 residues in the CDR3. CDR1 is MNHEY, CDR2 SVGAGI, per germline. V dropped 6 bases and J dropped 4 bases, with 11 bases sitting between them. The CDR3 DNA is TGTGCCAGCAGGTCGGATCACGCAGATACGCAGTATTTT. This encodes CASRSDHADTQYF.

This clone was seen repeatedly, ten times or more. The chain couples TRBV4-2 to TRBJ2-1, with D tentatively TRBD1 or TRBD2 (6 bases each). The V and J ends lost 0 bases and 4 bases respectively, with 16 bases between them. This CDR3 region has 17 residues. CDR1 is LGHNA, CDR2 YNFKEQ, per germline. CDR3: CASSQDAWGAQYNEQFF. For the CDR3, the DNA is TGTGCCAGCAGCCAAGATGCGTGGGGGGCGCAGTACAATGAGCAGTTCTTC.

About this clone: Additional DNA sequences in this sample encode the identical CDR3. The chain combines TRBV5-1 with TRBJ1-5; no clear D. V gave up 0 bases and J gave up 7 bases, with 14 bases separating them. The CDR3 spans 15 residues. Looked up from germline, CDR1 is SGHRS and CDR2 is YFSETQ. The CDR3 DNA reads as TGCGCCAGCAGCTTGGCTCTGGGCCCCGACCAGCCCCAGCATTTT. Translation gives CASSLALGPDQPQHF.

The genes are TRBV30 and TRBJ1-6; TRBD1 matches at 9 bases. V was pared by 8 bases and J by 10 bases, with 9 bases of the junction left unmatched. This CDR3 spans 13 amino acids. The germline V gene has CDR1 GTSNPN and CDR2 SVGIG (reference sequence). The CDR3 coding sequence is TGTGCCATAGGACAGGGGCCCGGATCACCCCTCCACTTT. Protein product: CAIGQGPGSPLHF.

A single count supports this clone. This chain joins TRBV5-6 and TRBJ1-5; D is perhaps TRBD1 (6 bases). V was pared by 1 base and J by 11 bases, with 19 bases between. The CDR3 runs 15 residues. From germline, CDR1 is SGHDT and CDR2 YYEEEE. DNA for the CDR3: TGTGCCAGCAGCTTGAGGGCAGGGGCCCATGAGACCCAGCATTTT. Encoded protein: CASSLRAGAHETQHF.

This clone came up a few times. CDR3 DNA: TGTGCAAGTCGCTTTTCTCGGTGCGCCGAGGGGAGTAATAATTCACCCCTCCACTTT. It encodes CASRFSRCAEGSNNSPLHF. The chain combines TRBV12-2 with TRBJ1-6. TRBV12-2 is termed a pseudogene. This CDR3 contains 19 residues.

This chain joins TRBV28 and TRBJ1-2; no definite D call. From germline, CDR1 is MDHEN and CDR2 SYDVKM. Trimming took 3 bases from V and 1 from J, leaving 6 bases between them. This CDR3 has 13 residues. DNA of the CDR3: TGTGCCAGCAGTTTGCCCGTTAACTATGGCTACACCTTC. Protein product: CASSLPVNYGYTF.

This chain uses TRBV4-1 with TRBJ1-5, with D hard to call. Between the trimmed V and J ends, which lost 0 bases and 0 bases, there was a span of 9 bases. Per germline, CDR1 MGHRA and CDR2 YSYEKL. The CDR3 has 16 residues. CDR3 coding DNA: TGCGCCAGCAGCCAAGATACGTCAAATAGCAATCAGCCCCAGCATTTT. Protein: CASSQDTSNSNQPQHF.

Here the CDR3 DNA reads TGCGCCAGCAGCACCGGGACAGGGCTAGTCACAGATACGCAGTATTTT. Encoded protein: CASSTGTGLVTDTQYF. The chain combines TRBV5-1 with TRBJ2-3; 9 nucleotides align to TRBD1. Per the germline V gene, CDR1 is SGHRS and CDR2 is YFSETQ. V was pared by 4 bases and J by 2 bases, with 8 bases of the junction left unmatched. This CDR3 region has 16 residues.

The V gene is TRBV30, the J gene TRBJ1-6; 11 bases fit TRBD1. The CDR3 covers 16 residues. Germline values: CDR1 GTSNPN, CDR2 SVGIG (reference sequence). The junction had 10 bases not matched to a gene; V was cut back by 3 bases and J by 9 bases. The CDR3 nucleotides are TGTGCCTGGAGGGGGACAGGGGGGGATGTTGGTTCACCCCTCCACTTT. Its translation is CAWRGTGGDVGSPLHF.

The chain joins TRBV29-1 to TRBJ2-5; TRBD2 matches 8 bases. This CDR3 region has 13 residues. Germline loops: CDR1 SQVTM, CDR2 ANQGSEA. Losses at the gene ends were 5 bases for V and 5 bases for J; bases not matched to a gene: 7. Here the CDR3 reads CSVSSGSRETQYF. The CDR3 region has the DNA TGCAGCGTTTCGAGCGGGAGCCGGGAGACCCAGTACTTC.